The rows below give T cell receptor beta chains drawn from one sample of a study of regulatory dendritic cells for organ transplantation. The antigens of these receptors remain unknown. Measured with immunoSEQ multiplex PCR; TCRdb has only the in-frame clones, and not every one. The sample has some 12,000 clones, about 70% seen once. The specimen sequenced was naive CD4+ T cells from blood cultured with regulatory dendritic cells. These receptors were collected from a human donor in good health. Each CDR3 is given without its conserved first and last residue.

J,V,CDR3
TRBJ1-4,TRBV7-8,ASSTDRDFNEKLF
TRBJ2-5,TRBV2,ASSERRETQY
TRBJ2-4,TRBV7-2,ASSSGRGRDIQY
TRBJ1-1,TRBV19,ASSITGTAF
TRBJ2-1,TRBV5-1,ASSLTTGGGINEQF
TRBJ2-7,TRBV6-5,ASSPRTPSYEQY
TRBJ2-3,TRBV4-1,ASSQASGGGTDTQY
TRBJ2-5,TRBV5-1,ASSSVGGPETQY
TRBJ2-7,TRBV5-4,ASSSPDRVTYEQY
TRBJ2-4,TRBV6-5,ASSYSIAGGRNIQY
TRBJ2-6,TRBV4-1,ASNERGKKAGANVLT
TRBJ2-1,TRBV7-9,ASSLSGGYNNEQF
TRBJ2-7,TRBV12-5,ASGLDRSYEQY
TRBJ2-3,TRBV5-5,ASSQWTGGTDTQY
TRBJ1-2,TRBV5-6,ASSLGQTGNYGYT
TRBJ1-1,TRBV5-1,ASSFSGQYTEAF
TRBJ1-1,TRBV19,ASSLGQGNTEAF
TRBJ2-1,TRBV5-4,ASSSRTEGGDEQF
TRBJ2-1,TRBV5-1,ASNPTSYNEQF
TRBJ2-2,TRBV15,ATSRDRQETGELF
TRBJ2-3,TRBV5-8,ASSRGGQGADTQY
TRBJ2-5,TRBV19,ASSSQAHQETQY
TRBJ2-1,TRBV4-3,ASSRGGGRYNEQF
TRBJ1-2,TRBV6-5,ATEDRLTNYGYT
TRBJ1-6,TRBV5-6,ASSLQGKAPLH
TRBJ1-3,TRBV7-9,ATKQGVGNTIY
TRBJ2-7,TRBV18,ASSLGQGSSYEQY
TRBJ1-1,TRBV18,ASSQGLDTEAF
TRBJ1-4,TRBV27,ASSMTGGSEKLF
TRBJ2-1,TRBV7-2,ASSPGNYNEQF
TRBJ2-2,TRBV4-1,ASSQQGNTGELF
TRBJ1-5,TRBV6-5,ASSQGQFNQPQH
TRBJ2-5,TRBV7-2,ASSRGLAGGGETQY
TRBJ2-2,TRBV7-9,ASSLVFGELF
TRBJ1-1,TRBV6-1,ASSEGRGTEAF
TRBJ2-5,TRBV18,ASSPRGQGTETQY
TRBJ1-2,TRBV5-4,ASSPRIGGSFYGYT
TRBJ1-1,TRBV29-1,SVVGGLNTEAF
TRBJ2-2,TRBV18,ASSPPSQGAGGELF
TRBJ2-3,TRBV9,ASSLRGGRGSTDTQY
TRBJ1-2,TRBV7-2,ASSYDRAYGYT
TRBJ2-4,TRBV19,ASSIEYGTGVIQY
TRBJ2-5,TRBV7-9,ASSLGQQETQY
TRBJ1-1,TRBV7-9,ASSSFDREGEAF
TRBJ2-5,TRBV5-1,ASSTGTSGGAFWETQY
TRBJ1-2,TRBV2,ASGNRATYGYT
TRBJ2-7,TRBV5-6,ASSLRGSYEQY
TRBJ2-5,TRBV5-4,ASSFAGEETQY